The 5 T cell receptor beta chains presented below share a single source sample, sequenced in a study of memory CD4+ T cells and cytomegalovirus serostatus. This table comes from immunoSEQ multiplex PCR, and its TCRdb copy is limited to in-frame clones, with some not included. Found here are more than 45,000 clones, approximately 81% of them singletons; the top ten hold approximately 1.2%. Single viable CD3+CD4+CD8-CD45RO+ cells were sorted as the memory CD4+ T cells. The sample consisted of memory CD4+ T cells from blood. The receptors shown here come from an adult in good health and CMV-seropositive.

CDR3: CASTPSWDSNQPQHF. The CDR3 DNA reads as TGTGCCAGCACCCCTAGTTGGGATAGCAATCAGCCCCAGCATTTT. The V gene is TRBV6-1, the J gene TRBJ1-5; D gene ambiguous. Trimming pared 7 bases from V and 0 bases from J, leaving 13 bases between. Per the germline V gene, CDR1 is MNHNS and CDR2 is SASEGT. The CDR3 sequence is 15 residues long.

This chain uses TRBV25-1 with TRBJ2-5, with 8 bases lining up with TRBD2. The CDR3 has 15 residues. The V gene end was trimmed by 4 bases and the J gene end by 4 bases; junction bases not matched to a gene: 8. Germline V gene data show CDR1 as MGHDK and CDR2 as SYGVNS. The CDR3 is CASSVSGGQGETQYF. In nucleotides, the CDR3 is TGTGCCAGCAGTGTATCGGGGGGGCAGGGAGAGACCCAGTACTTC. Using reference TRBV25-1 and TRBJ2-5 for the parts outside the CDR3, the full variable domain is EADIYQTPRYLVIGTGKKITLECSQTMGHDKMYWYQQDPGMELHLIHYSYGVNSTEKGDLSSESTVSRIRTEHFPLTLESARPSHTSQYLCASSVSGGQGETQYFGPGTRLLVL.

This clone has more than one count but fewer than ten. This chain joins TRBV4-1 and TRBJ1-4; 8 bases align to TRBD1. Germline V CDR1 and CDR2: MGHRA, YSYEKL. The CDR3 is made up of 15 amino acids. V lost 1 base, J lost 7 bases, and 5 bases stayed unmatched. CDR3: CASSQGQGLSEKLFF. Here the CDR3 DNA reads TGCGCCAGCAGCCAAGGACAGGGGCTTAGTGAAAAACTGTTTTTT.

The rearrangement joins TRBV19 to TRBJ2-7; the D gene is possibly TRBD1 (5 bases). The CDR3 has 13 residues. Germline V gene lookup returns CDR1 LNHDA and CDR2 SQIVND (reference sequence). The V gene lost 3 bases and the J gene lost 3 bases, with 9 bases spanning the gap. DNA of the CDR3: TGTGCCAGTAGTATCGACAGCCTCTACGAGCAGTACTTC. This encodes CASSIDSLYEQYF.

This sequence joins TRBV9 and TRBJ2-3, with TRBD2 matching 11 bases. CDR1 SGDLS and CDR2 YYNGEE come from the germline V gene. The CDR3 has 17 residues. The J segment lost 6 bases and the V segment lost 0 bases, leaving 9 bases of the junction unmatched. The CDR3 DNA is TGTGCCAGCAGCGTAGAGATGGCTAGCGGGGGGCGGGATACGCAGTATTTT. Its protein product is CASSVEMASGGRDTQYF.